Presented here are 21 T cell receptor beta chains from one specimen sequenced in a study of Graves' ophthalmopathy and Graves' hyperthyroidism. RNA served as the template for amplifying TCR beta CDR3 regions. HTBI primers were used in a first-round RT-PCR, which preceded a second-round multiplex PCR. Each CDR3 protein is one row after TCRdb ran MiXCR on the multiplex PCR reads. In the table there are fewer than 400,000 distinct CDR3 sequences, 15% to 20% of which are singletons. Sequencing was done on a sample of peripheral blood. The receptor source for this set is a woman aged 18-29 years with Graves' ophthalmopathy.

The V gene is TRBV12-3 or TRBV12-4, the J gene TRBJ2-7, with 8 bases matching TRBD1. J was trimmed by 2 bases and V by 1 base; bases with no gene match: 1. There are 14 residues in the CDR3. This CDR3 is CASSLVGQAYEQYF. The CDR3 DNA reads as TGTGCCAGCAGTTTAGTGGGACAGGCCTACGAGCAGTACTTC.

This clonotype came up many times. The chain carries TRBV7-6 and TRBJ2-2; the D gene is possibly TRBD2 (6 bases). The CDR3 length is 16 residues. The germline V gene encodes CDR1 SGHVS and CDR2 FNYEAQ. The germline V and J ends were trimmed by 4 bases and 7 bases, with 19 bases remaining between them. CDR3 bases: TGTGCCAGCAGCTCCCCCTGGGGGGTTAAGCGCGGGGAGCTGTTTTTT. Protein: CASSSPWGVKRGELFF.

V and J are TRBV28 and TRBJ2-7, with 7 bases that match TRBD2. The CDR3 length is 14 residues. The trim removed 8 bases at V and 1 base at J, leaving 8 bases unmatched. The germline CDR1 and CDR2 sequences are MDHEN and SYDVKM. DNA of the CDR3: TGTGCCAGCGGGGCACTAGCGTTGTCCTACGAGCAGTACTTC. Residues: CASGALALSYEQYF. Combining the CDR3 with reference TRBV28 and TRBJ2-7 gives the whole variable domain DVKVTQSSRYLVKRTGEKVFLECVQDMDHENMFWYRQDPGLGLRLIYFSYDVKMKEKGDIPEGYSVSREKKERFSLILESASTNQTSMYLCASGALALSYEQYFGPGTRLTVT.

The V and J genes are TRBV7-2 and TRBJ1-5; TRBD1 is a possible D gene (6 bases). V was trimmed by 0 bases and J by 3 bases, leaving 12 bases between them. The germline gives CDR1 SGHTA, CDR2 FQGNSA. The CDR3 totals 16 residues. The DNA for the CDR3 is TGTGCCAGCAGCTTAGCAACAGGGATGAACAATCAGCCCCAGCATTTT. Amino acid sequence: CASSLATGMNNQPQHF.

The table lists this clonotype with many counts. The rearrangement links TRBV28 to TRBJ1-5, with D tentatively TRBD1 (6 bases). CDR1 MDHEN and CDR2 SYDVKM come from the germline V gene. V was trimmed by 7 bases and J by 4 bases, leaving 14 bases between them. CDR3 length: 14 amino acids. CDR3 loop: CASTTGQRNQPQHF. DNA of the CDR3: TGTGCCAGCACAACCGGACAGAGGAATCAGCCCCAGCATTTT.

J is TRBJ1-2 and V is TRBV4-3; D possibly corresponds to TRBD1 (5 bases). The CDR3 loop spans 15 amino acids. Germline V gene sequence: CDR1 LGHNA, CDR2 YSLEER. V dropped 0 bases and J dropped 8 bases, with 16 bases sitting between them. CDR3 amino acids: CASSQDLSRVVGYTF. CDR3 DNA: TGCGCCAGCAGCCAAGATCTCAGCAGGGTAGTAGGCTACACCTTC.

The V call is TRBV12-3 or TRBV12-4, the J call TRBJ2-2; TRBD2 agrees at 13 bases. This CDR3 is 14 amino acids long. The trim removed 11 bases at V and 4 bases at J, leaving 4 bases unmatched. CDR3 coding DNA: TGTGCCGCACGGACTAGCGGGAGCACCGGGGAGCTGTTTTTT. Translating it yields CAARTSGSTGELFF.

This clonotype was counted ten times or more. This CDR3 is CASSSPGLISYNSPLHF. CDR3 sequence (DNA): TGTGCCAGCAGTTCTCCCGGACTGATCTCCTATAATTCACCCCTCCACTTT. The J gene is TRBJ1-6, the V gene TRBV6-5, with no clear D. The germline V and J ends were trimmed by 4 bases and 0 bases, with 13 bases remaining between them. The CDR3 length is 17 residues. Germline values: CDR1 MNHEY, CDR2 SVGAGI.

The gene calls are TRBV28 and TRBJ2-5, with 14 bases identical to TRBD2. V trimming: 5 bases; J trimming: 5 bases; junction bases outside the gene matches: 7. This CDR3 spans 16 amino acids. CDR1 and CDR2 from the germline V gene are MDHEN and SYDVKM. The CDR3 DNA follows: TGTGCCAGCAGTACACGGACTAGCGGGAGGTGGGAGACCCAGTACTTC. Protein: CASSTRTSGRWETQYF.

This clonotype was recorded many times. The chain links TRBV20-1 to TRBJ1-1; 10 bases are shared with TRBD1. CDR1 DFQATT and CDR2 SNEGSKA come from the germline V gene (reference sequence). CDR3 length: 17 amino acids. The junction had 9 bases not matched to a gene; V was cut back by 2 bases and J by 0 bases. CDR3 sequence (DNA): TGCAGTGCTAGACCCCGGACAGGGGGTACCATGAACACTGAAGCTTTCTTT. Its translation is CSARPRTGGTMNTEAFF.

The CDR3 DNA is TGTGCCAGCAGTTACCCCCGTTTAGGGGTGGGGCAGTACTTC. This codes for CASSYPRLGVGQYF. The V gene is TRBV28, the J gene TRBJ2-7; tentative D call: TRBD1 (5 bases). Trimming took 4 bases from V and 9 from J, leaving 19 bases between them. The length of the CDR3 is 14 residues. Germline V lookup: CDR1 MDHEN, CDR2 SYDVKM.

V usage is TRBV28 and J usage is TRBJ2-7; D not resolved. The CDR3 has 13 residues. Trimming took off 5 bases at V and 7 bases at J, with 15 bases between the two ends. The germline CDR1 and CDR2 sequences are MDHEN and SYDVKM. The CDR3 DNA reads as TGTGCCAGCAGTCCCTCGATCAGACGTGAGCAGTACTTC. Translation: CASSPSIRREQYF.

This clonotype was counted at least ten times. The chain carries TRBV4-3 and TRBJ2-2; possibly TRBD1 for D (7 bases). CDR1 LGHNA and CDR2 YSLEER come from the germline V gene. V lost 1 base and J 5 bases, leaving 17 bases between the germline ends. The CDR3 runs to 17 residues. The CDR3 protein is CASSQGGARGETGELFF. In DNA, the CDR3 is TGCGCCAGCAGCCAAGGGGGTGCCAGGGGGGAAACCGGGGAGCTGTTTTTT.

This clonotype was seen at least ten times. The rearrangement joins TRBV6-1 to TRBJ1-5; D is uncertain. The germline V and J ends were trimmed by 6 bases and 1 base, with 16 bases remaining between them. Per germline, CDR1 MNHNS and CDR2 SASEGT. This CDR3 spans 16 amino acids. The CDR3 protein is CASRGRSPGSNQPQHF. The DNA for the CDR3 is TGTGCCAGCAGGGGCAGAAGTCCCGGGAGCAATCAGCCCCAGCATTTT.

V is TRBV5-1 and J is TRBJ2-1; possibly TRBD1 or TRBD2 for D (6 bases each). Looked up from germline, CDR1 is SGHRS and CDR2 is YFSETQ. CDR3 length equals 15 residues. Trimming cost V 2 bases and J 9 bases, with 18 bases left between them. CDR3 sequence (DNA): TGCGCCAGCAGCTTCGGCTACGAAGGGGGAGGTGAGCAGTTCTTC. As protein: CASSFGYEGGGEQFF.

This clonotype was detected many times. The chain has TRBV28 and TRBJ2-7; D perhaps matches TRBD1 (6 bases). V lost 8 bases and J 1 base, leaving 18 bases between the germline ends. The germline V gene has CDR1 MDHEN and CDR2 SYDVKM. The CDR3 runs 15 residues. This CDR3 is CASATTGTKSYEQYF. The CDR3 region has the DNA TGTGCCAGCGCTACGACCGGGACAAAATCCTACGAGCAGTACTTC.

This clonotype was found once. The rearrangement uses TRBV12-3 or TRBV12-4 and TRBJ1-1; D not resolved. There are 13 residues in the CDR3. The V and J ends lost 5 bases and 1 base respectively, with 8 bases between them. CDR3 DNA: TGTGCCAGCAGTAGAATAACGAACACTGAAGCTTTCTTT. Translating it yields CASSRITNTEAFF.

This chain links TRBV12-3 or TRBV12-4 with TRBJ2-7; 7 bases line up with TRBD1. CDR3 length equals 14 residues. J gave up 3 bases and V 4 bases, and 6 bases lay outside the gene matches. The CDR3 here is CASSSRQGGYEQYF. The CDR3 DNA follows: TGTGCCAGCAGTTCGCGACAGGGCGGCTACGAGCAGTACTTC.

This clonotype was counted a few times. The rearrangement uses TRBV12-3 or TRBV12-4 and TRBJ1-5, with 7 bases aligning to TRBD1. The CDR3 is 14 amino acids. Unmatched junction bases numbered 4, after V lost 3 bases and J lost 5 bases. The CDR3 is CASSLDRRDQPQHF. The CDR3 nucleotides read TGTGCCAGCAGTTTGGACAGGAGGGATCAGCCCCAGCATTTT.

At least ten counts were recorded for this clonotype. As DNA, the CDR3 is TGTGCCAGTACCGCAGGACTACTGAACACTGAAGCTTTCTTT. Protein sequence: CASTAGLLNTEAFF. This sequence joins TRBV19 and TRBJ1-1; no firm D call. Germline V gives CDR1 LNHDA, CDR2 SQIVND (reference sequence). The CDR3 is 14 residues long. Trimming cost V 7 bases and J 0 bases, with 12 bases left between them.

This clonotype was seen repeatedly, ten times or more. V gene TRBV28 combines with J gene TRBJ2-5; 7 nucleotides align to TRBD1. This CDR3 comprises 14 residues. The V and J ends lost 5 bases and 2 bases, in that order; junction bases with no gene match: 5. Germline values: CDR1 MDHEN, CDR2 SYDVKM. The CDR3 DNA reads TGTGCCAGCAGTCGGTCAGGGGGACAAGAGACCCAGTACTTC. This codes for CASSRSGGQETQYF. Full variable domain (missing parts from reference TRBV28 and TRBJ2-5): DVKVTQSSRYLVKRTGEKVFLECVQDMDHENMFWYRQDPGLGLRLIYFSYDVKMKEKGDIPEGYSVSREKKERFSLILESASTNQTSMYLCASSRSGGQETQYFGPGTRLLVL.